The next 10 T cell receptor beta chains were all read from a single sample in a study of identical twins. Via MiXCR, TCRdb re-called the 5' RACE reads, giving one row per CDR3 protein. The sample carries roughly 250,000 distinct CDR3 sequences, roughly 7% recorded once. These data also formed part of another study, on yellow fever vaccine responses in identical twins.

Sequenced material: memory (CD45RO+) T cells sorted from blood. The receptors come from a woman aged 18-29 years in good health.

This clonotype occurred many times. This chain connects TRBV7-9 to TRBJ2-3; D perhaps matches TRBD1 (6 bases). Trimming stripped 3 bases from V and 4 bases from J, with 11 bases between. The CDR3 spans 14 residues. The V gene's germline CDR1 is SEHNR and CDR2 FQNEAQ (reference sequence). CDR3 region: CASSLAGVADTQYF. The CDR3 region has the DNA TGTGCCAGCAGCTTGGCAGGGGTCGCAGATACGCAGTATTTT.

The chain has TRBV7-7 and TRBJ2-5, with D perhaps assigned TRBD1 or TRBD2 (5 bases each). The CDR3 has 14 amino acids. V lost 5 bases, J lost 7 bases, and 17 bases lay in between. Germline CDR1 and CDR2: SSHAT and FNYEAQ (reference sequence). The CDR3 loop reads CASSVDGPRGTQYF. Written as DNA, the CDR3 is TGTGCCAGCAGCGTGGACGGCCCGAGGGGGACCCAGTACTTC.

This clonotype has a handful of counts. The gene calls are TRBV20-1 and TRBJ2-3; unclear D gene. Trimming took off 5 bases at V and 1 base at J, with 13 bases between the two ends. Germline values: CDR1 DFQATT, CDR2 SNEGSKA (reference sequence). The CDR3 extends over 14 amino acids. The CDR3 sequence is CSAVKTIGTDTQYF. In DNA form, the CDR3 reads TGCAGTGCTGTAAAGACAATTGGCACAGATACGCAGTATTTT.

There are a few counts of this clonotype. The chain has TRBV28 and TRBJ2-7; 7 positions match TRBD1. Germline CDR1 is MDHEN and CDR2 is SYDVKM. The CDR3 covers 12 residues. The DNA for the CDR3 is TGTGGGGCAGGGGGTTCCACCTACGAGCAGTACTTC. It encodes CGAGGSTYEQYF.

In DNA form, the CDR3 reads TGCAGTGCTGGGGGGGGCGGGGTGAGTTCACCCCTCCACTTT. It codes for CSAGGGGVSSPLHF. The chain is built from TRBV20-1 and TRBJ1-6, with D possibly being TRBD1 (6 bases). This CDR3 contains 14 residues. V gave up 5 bases and J gave up 9 bases, with 17 bases separating them. CDR1 is DFQATT and CDR2 is SNEGSKA in the germline V gene (reference sequence).

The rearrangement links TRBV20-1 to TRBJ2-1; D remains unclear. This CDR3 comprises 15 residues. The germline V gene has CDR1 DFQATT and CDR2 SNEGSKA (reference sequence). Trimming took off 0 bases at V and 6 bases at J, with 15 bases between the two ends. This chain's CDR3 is CSARDLLGPVNEQFF. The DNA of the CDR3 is TGCAGTGCTAGAGACTTACTGGGCCCTGTCAATGAGCAGTTCTTC.

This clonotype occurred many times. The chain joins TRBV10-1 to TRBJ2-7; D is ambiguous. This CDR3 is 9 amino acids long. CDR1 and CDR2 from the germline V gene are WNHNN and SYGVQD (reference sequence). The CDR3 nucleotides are TGCGCTGGACCCCTCCGACAGTACGTC. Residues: CAGPLRQYV.

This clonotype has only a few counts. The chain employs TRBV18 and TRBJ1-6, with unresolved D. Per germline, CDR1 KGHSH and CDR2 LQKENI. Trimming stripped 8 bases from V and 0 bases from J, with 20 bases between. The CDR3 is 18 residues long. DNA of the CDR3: TGTGCCAGCAACACATCGCCCGACGGTTTCTCCTATAATTCACCCCTCCACTTT. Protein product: CASNTSPDGFSYNSPLHF.

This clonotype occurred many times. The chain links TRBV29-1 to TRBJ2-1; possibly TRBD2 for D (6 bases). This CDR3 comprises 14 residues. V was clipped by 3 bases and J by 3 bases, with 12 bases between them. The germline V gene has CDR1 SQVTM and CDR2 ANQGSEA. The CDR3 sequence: CSVDAGYDYNEQFF. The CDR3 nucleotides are TGCAGCGTTGATGCGGGGTACGACTACAATGAGCAGTTCTTC.

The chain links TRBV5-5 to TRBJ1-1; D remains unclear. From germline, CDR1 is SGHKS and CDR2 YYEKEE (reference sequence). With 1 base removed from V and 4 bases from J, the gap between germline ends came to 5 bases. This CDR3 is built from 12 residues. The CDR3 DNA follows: TGTGCCAGCAGCTTGACGGCCACTGAAGCTTTCTTT. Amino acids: CASSLTATEAFF.